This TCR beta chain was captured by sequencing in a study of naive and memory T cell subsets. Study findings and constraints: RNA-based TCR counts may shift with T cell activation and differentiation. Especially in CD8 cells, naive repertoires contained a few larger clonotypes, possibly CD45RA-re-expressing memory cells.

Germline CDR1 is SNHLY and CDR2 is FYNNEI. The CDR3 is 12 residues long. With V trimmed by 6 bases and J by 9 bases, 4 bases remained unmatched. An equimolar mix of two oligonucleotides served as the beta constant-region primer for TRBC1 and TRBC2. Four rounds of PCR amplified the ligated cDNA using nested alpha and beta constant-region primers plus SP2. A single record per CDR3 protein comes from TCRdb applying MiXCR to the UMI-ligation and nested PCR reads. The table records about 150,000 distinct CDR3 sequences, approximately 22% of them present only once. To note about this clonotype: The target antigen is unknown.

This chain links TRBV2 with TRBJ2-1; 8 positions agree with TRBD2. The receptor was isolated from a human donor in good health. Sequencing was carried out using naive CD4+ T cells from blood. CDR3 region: CASSRLAIEQFF. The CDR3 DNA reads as TGTGCCAGCAGCCGACTAGCGATTGAGCAGTTCTTC.